The entry below describes one T cell receptor beta chain. Its matching antigen is unknown. The data are from a study of T cell responses to AZD1222 COVID-19 vaccine. Study-level findings and limits: In a largely white British group with more females than males, clonal diversity was possibly underestimated. Vaccine-associated CD4 TCRs spanned spike, dominant at 160-218 and 743-854. Repertoires in all cases were sampled only once the peak T cell response had passed.

Produced via immunoSEQ multiplex PCR; TCRdb's table is partial and in-frame only. The table records 130,000 or so clones, about 90% of them present only once. The material was peripheral blood, obtained on day 0 of AZD1222 vaccination. The TCR sequence derives from an adult in good health.

CDR3 sequence reads: CASSQDLQTQYF. CDR3 sequence (DNA): TGTGCCAGCAGCCAAGATTTGCAGACCCAGTACTTC. This chain links TRBV4-2 with TRBJ2-5; D remains ambiguous. The CDR3 extends over 12 amino acids. CDR1 LGHNA and CDR2 YNFKEQ come from the germline V gene. Trimming shortened V by 0 bases and J by 6 bases, and 5 bases separated the two germline ends.